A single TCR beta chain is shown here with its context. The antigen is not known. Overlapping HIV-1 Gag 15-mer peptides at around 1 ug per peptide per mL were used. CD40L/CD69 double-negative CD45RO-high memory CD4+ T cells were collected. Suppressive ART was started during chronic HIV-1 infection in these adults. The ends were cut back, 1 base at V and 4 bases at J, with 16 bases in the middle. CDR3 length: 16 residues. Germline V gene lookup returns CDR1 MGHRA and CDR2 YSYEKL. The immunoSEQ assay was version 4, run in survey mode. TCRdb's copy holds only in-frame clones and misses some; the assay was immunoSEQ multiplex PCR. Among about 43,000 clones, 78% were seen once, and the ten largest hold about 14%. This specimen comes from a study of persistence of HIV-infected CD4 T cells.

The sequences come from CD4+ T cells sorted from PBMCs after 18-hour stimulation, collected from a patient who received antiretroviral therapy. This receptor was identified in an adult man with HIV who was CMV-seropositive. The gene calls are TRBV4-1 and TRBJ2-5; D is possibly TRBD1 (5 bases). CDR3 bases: TGCGCCAGCAGCCAAGGGGCAGGGTCGTTACGAGAGACCCAGTACTTC. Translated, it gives CASSQGAGSLRETQYF.